Following are 23 T cell receptor beta chains from one sample sequenced in a study of beta chain features in type 1 diabetes. Expressed TCRB transcripts were sequenced after all isolated RNA was converted to cDNA. Data came from immunoSEQ multiplex PCR; TCRdb stores just in-frame clones and leaves some out. The sample has 400,000 to 550,000 clones; 10% to 12% are singletons. Sequenced material: naive CD4+ T cells from blood. The receptor set was obtained from a woman aged 18-29 years in good health.

This clone was seen only a few times. The rearrangement uses TRBV14 and TRBJ2-1; 9 positions match TRBD1. The germline CDR1 and CDR2 sequences are SGHDN and FVKESK. V lost 0 bases to trimming and J lost 7 bases; unmatched junction nucleotides: 10. The CDR3 totals 17 residues. CDR3 in amino acids: CASSQDRGTGYLNEQFF. CDR3 DNA sequence: TGTGCCAGCAGCCAAGATCGAGGGACAGGGTATCTTAATGAGCAGTTCTTC. Filled out from reference TRBV14 and TRBJ2-1, the complete variable domain reads EAGVTQFPSHSVIEKGQTVTLRCDPISGHDNLYWYRRVMGKEIKFLLHFVKESKQDESGMPNNRFLAERTGGTYSTLKVQPAELEDSGVYFCASSQDRGTGYLNEQFFGPGTRLTVL.

This clone came up a few times. The rearrangement joins TRBV5-4 to TRBJ2-5; 10 positions agree with TRBD2. Trimming removed 4 bases from V and 3 bases from J; junction bases left unmatched: 6. The CDR3 loop spans 15 amino acids. Germline assignment: CDR1 SGHNT and CDR2 YYREEE (reference sequence). CDR3 in DNA: TGTGCCAGCAGCGCGCCACTAGCGGGGAAAGAGACCCAGTACTTC. Its translation: CASSAPLAGKETQYF.

This clone was observed a handful of times. This chain joins TRBV5-1 and TRBJ2-5, with TRBD1 as a possible D gene (6 bases). The CDR3 length is 15 residues. Trimming pared 7 bases from V and 1 base from J, leaving 17 bases between. Germline CDR1 SGHRS, CDR2 YFSETQ. CDR3 residues: CASRPLGQLQETQYF. The CDR3 DNA follows: TGCGCCAGCCGACCTTTAGGACAGCTCCAAGAGACCCAGTACTTC.

This clone appeared a few times. The chain uses TRBV6-6 and TRBJ2-1, with D perhaps matching TRBD2 (6 bases). CDR1 and CDR2 (germline): MNHNY, SVGAGI (reference sequence). The CDR3 has 15 residues. Trimming left V 6 bases short and J 1 base short, with 13 bases between. The CDR3 nucleotides read TGTGCCAGCAGCGCCTCCCGGGGGTCCTACAATGAGCAGTTCTTC. Translation gives CASSASRGSYNEQFF.

This clone occurred a few times. The chain links TRBV15 to TRBJ2-1; 8 bases match TRBD2. This CDR3 spans 15 amino acids. Germline CDR1 is LNHNV and CDR2 is YYDKDF (reference sequence). J was trimmed by 3 bases and V by 1 base; bases with no gene match: 2. For the CDR3, the DNA is TGTGCCACCAGCAGAGCTCTAGCGGGCTACAATGAGCAGTTCTTC. Translated, it gives CATSRALAGYNEQFF.

The chain has TRBV10-3 and TRBJ1-4; D gene ambiguous. The CDR3 totals 12 residues. Germline values: CDR1 ENHRY, CDR2 SYGVKD. V was cut by 4 bases and J by 6 bases, with 6 bases left in between. The CDR3 DNA reads TGTGCCATCAGTGCATCCGATGAAAAACTGTTTTTT. It is translated as CAISASDEKLFF.

The chain combines TRBV9 with TRBJ2-3, with 7 bases that match TRBD1. Per the germline V gene, CDR1 is SGDLS and CDR2 is YYNGEE. The CDR3 loop spans 13 amino acids. V dropped 0 bases and J dropped 5; count of bases not matched to a gene: 0. The CDR3 region is CASSVGQGDTQYF. The CDR3 nucleotides are TGTGCCAGCAGCGTAGGACAGGGAGATACGCAGTATTTT.

This clone was detected a few times. One end of the junction varies from germline; a read error may be responsible. This rearrangement joins TRBV20-1 to TRBJ2-3, with D tentatively TRBD2 (6 bases). The length of the CDR3 is 11 residues. CDR1 DFQATT and CDR2 SNEGSKA come from the germline V gene (reference sequence). CDR3 region: CSAELATQLDF. CDR3 DNA sequence: TGCAGTGCGGAACTAGCTACCCAATTGGATTTT.

This clone was observed a few times. Other nucleotide sequences from this sample produce the same CDR3. V gene TRBV28 combines with J gene TRBJ2-3; 7 nucleotides line up with TRBD1. CDR3 size: 13 residues. Germline CDR1 is MDHEN and CDR2 is SYDVKM. V lost 6 bases to trimming and J lost 1 base; unmatched junction nucleotides: 1. CDR3 sequence: CASRGQGTDTQYF. In DNA form, the CDR3 reads TGTGCCAGCAGAGGACAGGGCACAGATACGCAGTATTTT.

This clone was recorded a few times. The chain joins TRBV14 to TRBJ2-7; TRBD2 aligns across 12 bases. The germline CDR1 and CDR2 sequences are SGHDN and FVKESK. With 7 bases clipped from V and 3 bases from J, the junction kept 1 base outside the gene matches. This CDR3 has 13 amino acids. CDR3 DNA sequence: TGTGCCAGCACGACTAGCGGGAGCTACGAGCAGTACTTC. Translating gives CASTTSGSYEQYF.

This clone turned up a few times. The chain joins TRBV7-7 to TRBJ2-5; D is uncertain. The CDR3 runs 13 residues. The V end was cut by 5 bases, the J end by 2 bases, with 9 bases between. Looked up from germline, CDR1 is SSHAT and CDR2 is FNYEAQ (reference sequence). CDR3 bases: TGTGCCAGCAGCCCCAATACTCAAGAGACCCAGTACTTC. Protein product: CASSPNTQETQYF.

The table lists this clone with a count of one. The V gene is TRBV7-2, the J gene TRBJ1-1, with D unresolved. The germline CDR1 and CDR2 sequences are SGHTA and FQGNSA. V gave up 1 base and J gave up 4 bases, with 10 bases separating them. CDR3 length equals 14 residues. The CDR3 region is CASSLVGMSTEAFF. The DNA for the CDR3 is TGTGCCAGCAGCTTAGTCGGGATGTCCACTGAAGCTTTCTTT.

V usage is TRBV2 and J usage is TRBJ2-1; the D is unclear. The germline gives CDR1 SNHLY, CDR2 FYNNEI. V was trimmed by 3 bases and J by 10 bases, leaving 10 bases between them. The CDR3 covers 12 residues. The CDR3 sequence is CASSEGKGEQFF. In DNA form, the CDR3 reads TGTGCCAGCAGTGAGGGGAAAGGGGAGCAGTTCTTC.

This clone showed up just a few times. The CDR3 coding sequence is TGTGCCAGTTCCCGGGACTCGTACAATGAGCAGTTCTTC. It codes for CASSRDSYNEQFF. This chain joins TRBV19 and TRBJ2-1; TRBD2 might be the D (6 bases). The CDR3 runs to 13 residues. In germline, CDR1 is LNHDA, CDR2 SQIVND (reference sequence). V was clipped by 8 bases and J by 4 bases, with 12 bases between them.

This clone came up many times. V gene TRBV30 combines with J gene TRBJ2-1; 10 bases are shared with TRBD2. V was pared by 5 bases and J by 6 bases, with 4 bases of the junction left unmatched. The germline V gene has CDR1 GTSNPN and CDR2 SVGIG (reference sequence). This CDR3 has 13 residues. The CDR3 region is CAWVAGGGNEQFF. The DNA of the CDR3 is TGTGCCTGGGTAGCGGGAGGCGGCAATGAGCAGTTCTTC. Combining the CDR3 with reference TRBV30 and TRBJ2-1 gives the whole variable domain SQTIHQWPATLVQPVGSPLSLECTVEGTSNPNLYWYRQAAGRGLQLLFYSVGIGQISSEVPQNLSASRPQDRQFILSSKKLLLSDSGFYLCAWVAGGGNEQFFGPGTRLTVL.

This chain uses TRBV4-2 with TRBJ2-3, with a tentative D call TRBD2 (6 bases). Germline CDR1 and CDR2: LGHNA and YNFKEQ. V was shortened by 8 bases and J by 2 bases, with 11 bases between the two germline ends. The CDR3 runs to 13 residues. The CDR3 bases are TGTGCCAGCCGGAGGGCTATCACAGATACGCAGTATTTT. Protein: CASRRAITDTQYF.

This clone was found a few times. CDR3 amino acids: CSVDGGLNTGELFF. The CDR3 nucleotides are TGCAGCGTTGACGGCGGCCTGAACACCGGGGAGCTGTTTTTT. The V call is TRBV29-1, the J call TRBJ2-2; no clear D. V was cut by 3 bases and J by 1 base, with 9 bases left in between. CDR3 length equals 14 residues. The V gene's germline CDR1 is SQVTM and CDR2 ANQGSEA.

The sample holds a few counts of this clone. Other DNA sequences in the sample encode the same CDR3. The CDR3 reads CASSLTTGGNQPQHF. CDR3 nucleotide sequence: TGTGCCAGCTCACTCACAACAGGGGGGAATCAGCCCCAGCATTTT. V usage is TRBV18 and J usage is TRBJ1-5, with 8 bases lining up with TRBD1. The V gene's germline CDR1 is KGHSH and CDR2 LQKENI. V shed 4 bases, J shed 4 bases, and the junction held 6 bases outside the gene matches. The CDR3 consists of 15 residues. Looking up the rest from reference TRBV18 and TRBJ1-5 gives the full variable domain: NAGVMQNPRHLVRRRGQEARLRCSPMKGHSHVYWYRQLPEEGLKFMVYLQKENIIDESGMPKERFSAEFPKEGPSILRIQQVVRGDSAAYFCASSLTTGGNQPQHFGDGTRLSIL.

This clone turned up a few times. The CDR3 reads CASSQGDLGSYNSPLHF. In DNA, the CDR3 is TGTGCCAGCAGCCAAGGAGATTTAGGCTCCTATAATTCACCCCTCCACTTT. The chain carries TRBV4-2 and TRBJ1-6; D call uncertain. This CDR3 has 17 residues. Per germline, CDR1 LGHNA and CDR2 YNFKEQ. The V gene lost 1 base and the J gene lost 0 bases, with 10 bases spanning the gap.

This clone came up many times. The genes are TRBV29-1 and TRBJ2-5, with TRBD1 identical over 7 bases. From germline, CDR1 is SQVTM and CDR2 ANQGSEA. The junction had 6 bases not matched to a gene; V was cut back by 7 bases and J by 4 bases. This CDR3 comprises 12 residues. The CDR3 loop reads CSGEGAPETQYF. The CDR3 nucleotides read TGCAGCGGAGAGGGGGCACCAGAGACCCAGTACTTC.

This clone appeared a few times. The chain combines TRBV30 with TRBJ1-1; tentatively, D is TRBD1 (5 bases). The CDR3 extends over 14 amino acids. Germline assignment: CDR1 GTSNPN and CDR2 SVGIG (reference sequence). Trimming took 3 bases from V and 0 from J, leaving 11 bases between them. In DNA, the CDR3 is TGTGCCTGGAGCCAGGACACCATGAACACTGAAGCTTTCTTT. As protein: CAWSQDTMNTEAFF. Using reference TRBV30 and TRBJ1-1 for the parts outside the CDR3, the full variable domain is SQTIHQWPATLVQPVGSPLSLECTVEGTSNPNLYWYRQAAGRGLQLLFYSVGIGQISSEVPQNLSASRPQDRQFILSSKKLLLSDSGFYLCAWSQDTMNTEAFFGQGTRLTVV.

V and J are TRBV7-2 and TRBJ2-1, with D tentatively TRBD1 (6 bases). CDR1 is SGHTA and CDR2 is FQGNSA in the germline V gene. Between the trimmed V and J ends, which lost 4 bases and 3 bases, there was a span of 13 bases. CDR3 length: 15 amino acids. The chain's CDR3 is CASSSRIGGYNEQFF. CDR3 DNA sequence: TGTGCCAGCAGCTCCAGGATAGGGGGCTACAATGAGCAGTTCTTC.

This clone has a handful of counts. The chain employs TRBV28 and TRBJ2-7; 7 nucleotides agree with TRBD1. Germline V gene sequence: CDR1 MDHEN, CDR2 SYDVKM. After removal of 3 bases from V and 3 bases from J, the junction contained 2 bases not matched to a gene. The length of the CDR3 is 13 residues. The CDR3 loop is CASSLAGGYEQYV. The CDR3 nucleotides read TGTGCCAGCAGTTTGGCAGGGGGCTACGAGCAGTACGTC.